Each of the 17 T cell receptor beta chains below was sequenced from the same sample in a study of blood T cell repertoires in COVID-19 (TCRdb year 2020). Preparation of the library involved the immunoSEQ multiplex PCR assay. TCRdb stores this immuneACCESS table with in-frame sequences only. Part of the clones is absent; in the studies checked, under half of the shortfall reflects unresolved V genes, and no reason is known for the rest. Recorded for this sample are around 200,000 clones; around 80% of them occurred a single time. Clones ranked in the top ten supply 6.5% to 8.5% of the sample. The sample taken for sequencing was peripheral blood. The receptor source for this set is a woman between 40 and 50 years old with COVID-19, enrolled during active disease.

The V call is TRBV14, the J call TRBJ2-5; 7 bases are shared with TRBD2. This CDR3 spans 15 amino acids. The V and J ends lost 0 bases and 5 bases, in that order; junction bases with no gene match: 6. Per germline, CDR1 SGHDN and CDR2 FVKESK. CDR3 nucleotide sequence: TGTGCCAGCAGCCAAGATGGGAGGGGAGGCGAGACCCAGTACTTC. This codes for CASSQDGRGGETQYF.

The J gene is TRBJ1-2, the V gene TRBV11-2; 8 nucleotides align to TRBD1. The CDR3 spans 13 residues. J was trimmed by 8 bases and V by 3 bases; bases with no gene match: 5. Germline assignment: CDR1 SGHAT and CDR2 FQNNGV. The CDR3 protein is CASSFGQGWGYTF. The CDR3 nucleotides are TGTGCCAGCAGCTTCGGACAGGGATGGGGCTACACCTTC.

The chain joins TRBV19 to TRBJ2-7; no firm D call. Germline V gene data show CDR1 as LNHDA and CDR2 as SQIVND (reference sequence). V lost 1 base, J lost 4 bases, and 8 bases lay in between. This CDR3 comprises 13 residues. The DNA of the CDR3 is TGTGCCAGTAGTATAGGGGCCGTTTACGAGCAGTACTTC. Its protein product is CASSIGAVYEQYF.

J is TRBJ2-7 and V is TRBV7-3; maybe TRBD1 (6 bases). There are 15 residues in the CDR3. Trimming pared 0 bases from V and 0 bases from J, leaving 9 bases between. Germline V lookup: CDR1 SGHTA, CDR2 FQGTGA. This chain's CDR3 is CASSLTPDSSYEQYF. Written as DNA, the CDR3 is TGTGCCAGCAGCTTAACCCCGGACAGCTCCTACGAGCAGTACTTC.

The V gene is TRBV2, the J gene TRBJ1-4; no definite D call. CDR1 is SNHLY, CDR2 FYNNEI, per germline. The CDR3 covers 15 residues. Between the trimmed V and J ends, which lost 4 bases and 3 bases, there was a span of 12 bases. In nucleotides, the CDR3 is TGTGCCAGCAGTGCCAACGCGAAGTCTAATGAAAAACTGTTTTTT. Encoded protein: CASSANAKSNEKLFF.

The chain carries TRBV3-1 (or the pseudogene TRBV3-2) and TRBJ1-3; 9 bases are shared with TRBD1. This CDR3 is 19 amino acids long. Trimming at V came to 5 bases and at J to 4 bases, leaving 18 bases not matched to a gene. CDR1 and CDR2 (germline): LGHDT, YNNKEL (reference sequence). For the CDR3, the DNA is TGTGCCAGCAGCTGGACCCGGGGACAGGGCGTTCTAAGAGGAAACACCATATATTTT. This codes for CASSWTRGQGVLRGNTIYF.

The V call is TRBV9, the J call TRBJ2-6; D is uncertain. The CDR3 totals 15 residues. The V gene lost 1 base and the J gene lost 0 bases, with 5 bases spanning the gap. Germline V gene data show CDR1 as SGDLS and CDR2 as YYNGEE. This CDR3 reads CASSVTFSGANVLTF. The CDR3 coding sequence is TGTGCCAGCAGCGTAACTTTCTCTGGGGCCAACGTCCTGACTTTC.

The chain uses TRBV28 and TRBJ2-7, with 9 nucleotides matching TRBD2. With 5 bases clipped from V and 2 bases from J, the junction kept 4 bases outside the gene matches. Germline V CDR1 and CDR2: MDHEN, SYDVKM. This CDR3 is 14 amino acids long. The CDR3 spells CASSLSGSPYEQYF. The CDR3 coding sequence is TGTGCCAGCAGTCTTAGCGGGAGCCCCTACGAGCAGTACTTC.

This chain connects TRBV28 to TRBJ2-3; possible D gene TRBD1, 5 bases. The germline CDR1 and CDR2 sequences are MDHEN and SYDVKM. V lost 5 bases to trimming and J lost 4 bases, with 7 bases between them. There are 12 residues in the CDR3. DNA of the CDR3: TGTGCCAGCAGTCAGGGCCCAGATACGCAGTATTTT. Encoded protein: CASSQGPDTQYF.

Turning to this clone: Other DNA sequences in the same sample also yield this CDR3. The chain has TRBV4-1 and TRBJ1-2; 9 positions agree with TRBD1. Trimming removed 0 bases from V and 5 bases from J; junction bases left unmatched: 1. Germline V CDR1 and CDR2: MGHRA, YSYEKL. The CDR3 is 14 residues long. CDR3 DNA sequence: TGCGCCAGCAGCCAAGACGGGACAGGGTATGGCTACACCTTC. Amino acids: CASSQDGTGYGYTF.

The chain employs TRBV7-9 and TRBJ2-7; 8 positions agree with TRBD1. Judging by the DNA end, TRBJ2-5 fits better; the J call may be wrong. CDR1 is SEHNR and CDR2 is FQNEAQ in the germline V gene (reference sequence). This CDR3 comprises 16 residues. CDR3 sequence (DNA): TGTGCCAGCAGCTTAAGAGGGACAGGCCCTCAAGAGACCCAGTACTTC. Protein sequence: CASSLRGTGPQETQYF.

The DNA for the CDR3 is TGTGCCAGTAAGATTCAGGGGGGAAGCAATCAGCCCCAGCATTTT. This encodes CASKIQGGSNQPQHF. V usage is TRBV19 and J usage is TRBJ1-5; 7 bases fit TRBD1. CDR3 length equals 15 residues. The germline V gene encodes CDR1 LNHDA and CDR2 SQIVND (reference sequence). V dropped 7 bases and J dropped 1; count of bases not matched to a gene: 7.

The rearrangement links TRBV10-3 to TRBJ1-2; D may be TRBD1 (6 bases). The CDR3 has 14 residues. Per germline, CDR1 ENHRY and CDR2 SYGVKD. Deletions cut 5 bases from V and 2 bases from J, with 12 bases between. The CDR3 reads CAISLGARNYGYTF. The CDR3 bases are TGTGCCATCAGTTTGGGGGCGCGGAACTATGGCTACACCTTC.

This clone came up once. The rearrangement joins TRBV5-4 to TRBJ1-1; 8 nucleotides line up with TRBD1. This CDR3 is 14 amino acids long. After removal of 4 bases from V and 1 base from J, the junction contained 3 bases not matched to a gene. Germline CDR1 SGHNT, CDR2 YYREEE (reference sequence). The CDR3 reads CASSLGTGNTEAFF. The DNA of the CDR3 is TGTGCCAGCAGCCTAGGGACAGGGAACACTGAAGCTTTCTTT. Drawing the rest from reference TRBV5-4 and TRBJ1-1, the complete variable domain is ETGVTQSPTHLIKTRGQQVTLRCSSQSGHNTVSWYQQALGQGPQFIFQYYREEENGRGNFPPRFSGLQFPNYSSELNVNALELDDSALYLCASSLGTGNTEAFFGQGTRLTVV.

The CDR3 region is CASGGPGDYNEQFF. The CDR3 DNA reads TGTGCGTCCGGGGGACCGGGGGACTACAATGAGCAGTTCTTC. J is TRBJ2-1 and V is TRBV19, with D perhaps matching TRBD2 (6 bases). Germline V gene lookup returns CDR1 LNHDA and CDR2 SQIVND (reference sequence). The CDR3 spans 14 residues.

The CDR3 loop is CASSLFYNSPLHF. The CDR3 nucleotides are TGTGCCAGCTCACTGTTCTATAATTCACCCCTCCACTTT. This sequence joins TRBV27 and TRBJ1-6, with unresolved D. The germline CDR1 and CDR2 sequences are MNHEY and SMNVEV (reference sequence). CDR3 size: 13 residues. V shed 8 bases and J shed 3 bases, with 8 bases lying between them.

The chain links TRBV6-5 to TRBJ2-1; 8 bases line up with TRBD1. The germline CDR1 and CDR2 sequences are MNHEY and SVGAGI. V shed 0 bases and J 8 bases; nucleotides not matched to a gene: 6. CDR3 length: 15 amino acids. CDR3 DNA sequence: TGTGCCAGCAGTTACTCGACCAGGGGGCTGGATGAGCAGTTCTTC. This codes for CASSYSTRGLDEQFF.